This TCR beta chain was recorded in a study of cytomegalovirus exposure and HLA in healthy donors. Study-level background: For the roughly 400 genotyped donors, more than 80% fell within the Caucasian-associated ancestry cluster.

V was pared by 6 bases and J by 5 bases, with 10 bases between. This CDR3 is built from 12 residues. The V gene's germline CDR1 is SGHVS and CDR2 FQNEAQ. With respect to this clone: Antigen: not known.

Study outcomes and limitations: In most subjects, TCR beta sequences reportedly gave accurate predictions of HLA-A and HLA-B alleles. Roughly uniform sequencing depth across donors was assumed, possibly incorrectly.

A multiplex PCR was run with 60 Vbeta primers and 13 Jbeta primers. Assay: immunoSEQ multiplex PCR; the TCRdb copy retains only in-frame clones and omits some. The sample has 100,000 to 150,000 clones, 76% seen once. The TCR originated in a man aged 50-60 years in good health and CMV-seronegative. The chain combines TRBV7-8 with TRBJ2-5; perhaps TRBD2 as D (5 bases). Sequencing was done on a sample of PBMCs. The CDR3 spells CASRRVRETQYF. The CDR3 nucleotides read TGTGCCAGCAGGAGGGTCCGCGAGACCCAGTACTTC.